Below, 3 T cell receptor beta chains from the same sample are listed, as sequenced in a study of T cell changes during pregnancy in multiple sclerosis. Profiling relied on immunoSEQ multiplex PCR, and the TCRdb table lists in-frame clones only, not all of them. Seen here are over 50,000 clones, around 89% observed once, and the top ten hold 0.89%. Sequences were derived from peripheral blood, sampled in the first trimester of pregnancy. All receptors come from a female donor in good health, enrolled as a control in a pregnancy study.

The J gene is TRBJ1-2, the V gene TRBV7-2; TRBD1 might be the D (5 bases). The germline gives CDR1 SGHTA, CDR2 FQGNSA. Trimming left V 0 bases short and J 8 bases short, with 10 bases between. This CDR3 comprises 13 residues. Written as DNA, the CDR3 is TGTGCCAGCAGCTTAGCCGACAGTGGGGGCTACACCTTC. This sequence encodes CASSLADSGGYTF.

This chain connects TRBV27 to TRBJ1-4; D gene uncertain. With 0 bases removed from V and 0 bases from J, the gap between germline ends came to 5 bases. Germline V lookup: CDR1 MNHEY, CDR2 SMNVEV (reference sequence). This CDR3 is 15 amino acids long. CDR3: CASSLSGATNEKLFF. CDR3 coding DNA: TGTGCCAGCAGTTTATCCGGTGCAACTAATGAAAAACTGTTTTTT.

This chain joins TRBV6-1 and TRBJ1-4; possible D gene TRBD1, 5 bases. The CDR3 length is 13 residues. Germline CDR1 is MNHNS and CDR2 is SASEGT. The V gene lost 10 bases and the J gene lost 1 base, with 10 bases spanning the gap. The CDR3 reads CAIETETNEKLFF. The CDR3 DNA reads as TGTGCCATCGAGACAGAAACTAATGAAAAACTGTTTTTT.